This T cell receptor beta chain was recovered during a study of spatial heterogeneity in lung cancer. Study context: The mean occurrence of each unique TCR and UMI combination in raw reads exceeded nine.

In the library, each TCR cDNA molecule bore its own unique molecular identifier. Each CDR3 protein gets one entry after TCRdb re-called the 5' RACE reads with MiXCR. The profile covers around 120,000 distinct CDR3 sequences, with less than 15% appearing a single time and roughly 17% taken by the ten largest. The V segment lost 3 bases and the J segment 4 bases; nucleotides outside the gene matches: 7. Per germline, CDR1 MNHEY and CDR2 SMNVEV (reference sequence). The CDR3 contains 16 residues. The time point is: blood at routine non-recurrence follow-up after resection. Unsorted tumor, nontumor lung tissue or cryopreserved PBMC supplied the whole RNA.

The TCR comes from a male donor with early-stage non-small cell lung cancer. V gene TRBV27 combines with J gene TRBJ1-5; 9 positions agree with TRBD1. This specimen consisted of PBMCs, obtained at follow-up. CDR3 loop: CASSFEGQGPNQPQHF. The DNA of the CDR3 is TGTGCCAGCAGTTTCGAGGGACAGGGACCTAATCAGCCCCAGCATTTT.